These 26 T cell receptor beta chains share one sample of origin, sequenced in a study of blood T cell repertoires in COVID-19. This table comes from immunoSEQ multiplex PCR, and its TCRdb copy is limited to in-frame clones, with some not included. Counted here are tens of thousands of clones, 65% to 80% occurring once; the ten biggest clones make up about 25%. Source material: peripheral blood. The receptor source for this set is a man aged 60 to 75 with active or convalescent COVID-19.

The count of this clone is one. The V call is TRBV6-2 or TRBV6-3, the J call TRBJ1-4; possible D gene TRBD1, 6 bases. The CDR3 runs 15 residues. V lost 4 bases and J lost 6, with 15 bases in between. CDR1 is MNHEY and CDR2 is SVGEGT in the germline V gene. CDR3 sequence: CASSSEDSAYEKLFF. CDR3 sequence (DNA): TGTGCCAGCAGTTCCGAGGACAGCGCTTATGAAAAACTGTTTTTT.

The J gene is TRBJ2-7, the V gene TRBV5-1, with 9 bases that match TRBD1. The V segment lost 0 bases and the J segment 2 bases; nucleotides outside the gene matches: 3. This CDR3 is built from 15 residues. Germline CDR1 is SGHRS and CDR2 is YFSETQ. This CDR3 reads CASSLVGQGAYEQYF. The CDR3 nucleotides read TGCGCCAGCAGCTTGGTGGGACAGGGCGCCTACGAGCAGTACTTC.

The rearrangement joins TRBV5-8 to TRBJ1-4, with D uncertain. This CDR3 is 14 amino acids long. V lost 5 bases and J 7 bases, leaving 15 bases between the germline ends. Germline CDR1 is SGHTS and CDR2 is YDEGEE. The CDR3 coding sequence is TGTGCCAGCAGACGACCGGACTCCACTGAAAAACTGTTTTTT. Its translation is CASRRPDSTEKLFF.

This sequence joins TRBV19 and TRBJ2-1, with 10 bases that match TRBD1. The CDR3 has 19 residues. From germline, CDR1 is LNHDA and CDR2 SQIVND (reference sequence). V shed 4 bases and J 8 bases; nucleotides not matched to a gene: 20. CDR3 nucleotide sequence: TGTGCCAGTAGTAGATGGCGCCAAAGAACCGGGACAGGGGACGATGAGCAGTTCTTC. Its protein product is CASSRWRQRTGTGDDEQFF.

The chain has TRBV7-3 and TRBJ2-3; TRBD2 is a possible D gene (6 bases). The germline V gene has CDR1 SGHTA and CDR2 FQGTGA. With 5 bases removed from V and 7 bases from J, the gap between germline ends came to 13 bases. The CDR3 has 13 amino acids. The CDR3 spells CASSVNSGNTQYF. The CDR3 region has the DNA TGTGCCAGCAGCGTCAATAGCGGAAATACGCAGTATTTT.

The chain carries TRBV19 and TRBJ1-5, with 8 bases fitting TRBD1. The CDR3 sequence is 17 residues long. Per germline, CDR1 LNHDA and CDR2 SQIVND (reference sequence). The V and J ends lost 5 bases and 3 bases, in that order; junction bases with no gene match: 12. The CDR3 nucleotides read TGTGCCAGTAGTCCCCCCGGGACAGGACTAGACAATCAGCCCCAGCATTTT. As protein: CASSPPGTGLDNQPQHF.

The chain links TRBV6-6 to TRBJ1-5; maybe TRBD1 (5 bases). The germline V gene encodes CDR1 MNHNY and CDR2 SVGAGI (reference sequence). The V and J ends lost 0 bases and 7 bases respectively, with 13 bases between them. The CDR3 is made up of 15 amino acids. The CDR3 loop reads CASSYSWVRAQPQHF. The CDR3 region has the DNA TGTGCCAGCAGTTACTCTTGGGTCAGGGCACAGCCCCAGCATTTT.

The chain combines TRBV7-8 with TRBJ1-5, with no clear D. The CDR3 totals 13 residues. CDR1 is SGHVS, CDR2 FQNEAQ, per germline. With 0 bases removed from V and 4 bases from J, the gap between germline ends came to 4 bases. DNA of the CDR3: TGTGCCAGCAGCTTAGCTTCGAATCAGCCCCAGCATTTT. Translating it yields CASSLASNQPQHF.

This sequence joins TRBV30 and TRBJ2-3, with D possibly matching TRBD2 (6 bases). In germline, CDR1 is GTSNPN, CDR2 SVGIG (reference sequence). V was cut by 4 bases and J by 1 base, with 12 bases left in between. This CDR3 region has 14 residues. CDR3 residues: CAWTIGGGTDTQYF. CDR3 coding DNA: TGTGCCTGGACGATAGGCGGGGGCACAGATACGCAGTATTTT.

The J gene is TRBJ2-7, the V gene TRBV11-2, with D maybe TRBD2 (5 bases). Trimming pared 1 base from V and 2 bases from J, leaving 15 bases between. CDR1 is SGHAT and CDR2 is FQNNGV in the germline V gene. This CDR3 spans 16 amino acids. The CDR3 region has the DNA TGTGCCAGCAGCTTAGGGACGACTACCGAGGCCTACGAGCAGTACTTC. Its translation is CASSLGTTTEAYEQYF.

V and J are TRBV7-7 and TRBJ2-3; possible D gene TRBD1, 5 bases. Germline V gene data show CDR1 as SSHAT and CDR2 as FNYEAQ (reference sequence). This CDR3 contains 15 residues. Trimming left V 0 bases short and J 4 bases short, with 11 bases between. As DNA, the CDR3 is TGTGCCAGCAGCTTAGCCGGCCAGGGATCAGATACGCAGTATTTT. It is translated as CASSLAGQGSDTQYF. Complete variable domain (other parts from reference TRBV7-7 and TRBJ2-3): GAGVSQSPRYKVTKRGQDVTLRCDPISSHATLYWYQQALGQGPEFLTYFNYEAQPDKSGLPSDRFSAERPEGSISTLTIQRTEQRDSAMYRCASSLAGQGSDTQYFGPGTRLTVL.

CDR3 DNA sequence: TGTGCCAGCAGCCCGGGACTAGCGGGGGCCACAGATACGCAGTATTTT. Translated, it gives CASSPGLAGATDTQYF. This chain connects TRBV3-1 (or the pseudogene TRBV3-2) to TRBJ2-3, with 14 bases matching TRBD2. V was clipped by 4 bases and J by 2 bases; unmatched bases: 2. The CDR3 extends over 16 amino acids. Germline V CDR1 and CDR2: LGHDT, YNNKEL (reference sequence).

The chain joins TRBV5-1 to TRBJ2-1, with D possibly being TRBD1 (5 bases). The CDR3 consists of 13 residues. Germline CDR1 reads SGHRS; CDR2 reads YFSETQ. Deletions cut 3 bases from V and 3 bases from J, with 7 bases between. For the CDR3, the DNA is TGCGCCAGCAGCTCAGACAGCTACAATGAGCAGTTCTTC. It codes for CASSSDSYNEQFF.

The CDR3 sequence: CAWSVQNYGYTF. The CDR3 coding sequence is TGTGCCTGGAGTGTACAGAACTATGGCTACACCTTC. V gene TRBV30 combines with J gene TRBJ1-2; D is ambiguous. Deletions cut 0 bases from V and 2 bases from J, with 4 bases between. The CDR3 contains 12 residues. Germline CDR1 reads GTSNPN; CDR2 reads SVGIG (reference sequence).

The chain employs TRBV21-1 and TRBJ2-7; TRBD1 is taken as the D call from the table, unchecked against the DNA. TRBV21-1 represents a pseudogene. The CDR3 is 13 amino acids. DNA of the CDR3: TGTGCCAGCAGCCTTAGGACAGGAAGGGAGCAGTACTTC. Its protein is CASSLRTGREQYF.

This chain uses TRBV2 with TRBJ1-2, with a tentative D call TRBD1 (6 bases). V was clipped by 4 bases and J by 4 bases, with 16 bases between them. Germline V CDR1 and CDR2: SNHLY, FYNNEI. The CDR3 length is 15 residues. The chain's CDR3 is CASSAVGRGIYGYTF. The CDR3 nucleotides read TGTGCCAGCAGTGCGGTGGGGAGGGGGATCTATGGCTACACCTTC.

V usage is TRBV6-6 and J usage is TRBJ2-1, with TRBD1 as a possible D gene (6 bases). Germline CDR1 is MNHNY and CDR2 is SVGAGI (reference sequence). This CDR3 contains 13 residues. Trimming took off 6 bases at V and 6 bases at J, with 12 bases between the two ends. The CDR3 DNA follows: TGTGCCAGCAGACAGGGTGGACTCAATGAGCAGTTCTTC. Translating gives CASRQGGLNEQFF.

This chain uses TRBV12-3 or TRBV12-4 with TRBJ1-5; maybe TRBD1 (6 bases). The V gene lost 6 bases and the J gene lost 3 bases, with 9 bases spanning the gap. The CDR3 sequence is 13 residues long. CDR3 protein: CASRWDNNQPQHF. Written as DNA, the CDR3 is TGTGCCAGCAGGTGGGACAACAATCAGCCCCAGCATTTT.

The rearrangement uses TRBV23-1 and TRBJ1-1; 8 positions agree with TRBD1. TRBV23-1 falls under the ORF class, with uncertain function. The trim removed 2 bases at V and 2 bases at J, leaving 7 bases unmatched. This CDR3 comprises 16 residues. DNA for the CDR3: TGCGCCAGCAGTCAAGCTCGGGACAGGTTAAACACTGAAGCTTTCTTT. It is translated as CASSQARDRLNTEAFF.

The table lists this clone with a count of one. The chain couples TRBV5-1 to TRBJ2-5, with a tentative D call TRBD1 (5 bases). Germline CDR1 and CDR2: SGHRS and YFSETQ. The CDR3 is 13 residues long. Trimming shortened V by 0 bases and J by 3 bases, and 6 bases separated the two germline ends. CDR3 in amino acids: CASSLVREETQYF. CDR3 DNA sequence: TGCGCCAGCAGCTTGGTCAGGGAAGAGACCCAGTACTTC.

CDR3 nucleotide sequence: TGTGCCAGTAGTGTTGAGGGACTAAGCACAGATACGCAGTATTTT. Translation: CASSVEGLSTDTQYF. The chain joins TRBV19 to TRBJ2-3, with TRBD2 matching over 7 bases. CDR1 and CDR2 from the germline V gene are LNHDA and SQIVND (reference sequence). The J segment lost 0 bases and the V segment lost 5 bases, leaving 5 bases of the junction unmatched. The CDR3 is 15 residues long.

V usage is TRBV28 and J usage is TRBJ2-7; 12 nucleotides align to TRBD1. Germline V gene data show CDR1 as MDHEN and CDR2 as SYDVKM. The CDR3 runs 14 residues. J was trimmed by 5 bases and V by 2 bases; bases with no gene match: 1. CDR3 loop: CASSLGTGGDEQYF. The CDR3 DNA reads as TGTGCCAGCAGTTTAGGGACAGGGGGCGACGAGCAGTACTTC. Filled out from reference TRBV28 and TRBJ2-7, the complete variable domain reads DVKVTQSSRYLVKRTGEKVFLECVQDMDHENMFWYRQDPGLGLRLIYFSYDVKMKEKGDIPEGYSVSREKKERFSLILESASTNQTSMYLCASSLGTGGDEQYFGPGTRLTVT.

This clone appeared once. The V and J genes are TRBV9 and TRBJ1-2; D remains unclear. This CDR3 region has 12 residues. The V and J ends lost 0 bases and 5 bases respectively, with 5 bases between them. CDR1 is SGDLS and CDR2 is YYNGEE in the germline V gene. The CDR3: CASSVGGYGYTF. CDR3 nucleotide sequence: TGTGCCAGCAGCGTAGGAGGGTATGGCTACACCTTC.

The chain uses TRBV19 and TRBJ2-3; D unclear. With 6 bases removed from V and 6 bases from J, the gap between germline ends came to 10 bases. From germline, CDR1 is LNHDA and CDR2 SQIVND (reference sequence). This CDR3 has 12 amino acids. DNA of the CDR3: TGTGCCAGTAGCTTACAAAAGGATACGCAGTATTTT. Translated, it gives CASSLQKDTQYF.

The V gene is TRBV10-3, the J gene TRBJ1-2; possibly TRBD1 for D (6 bases). Germline V gives CDR1 ENHRY, CDR2 SYGVKD. CDR3 size: 14 residues. V was trimmed by 3 bases and J by 2 bases, leaving 10 bases between them. The CDR3 bases are TGTGCCATCAGTGAACTAGGGGGAAACTATGGCTACACCTTC. Translation: CAISELGGNYGYTF.

The V call is TRBV7-2, the J call TRBJ1-1; 7 nucleotides agree with TRBD1. Germline CDR1 reads SGHTA; CDR2 reads FQGNSA. There are 14 residues in the CDR3. With V trimmed by 6 bases and J by 5 bases, 9 bases remained unmatched. As DNA, the CDR3 is TGTGCCAGCAGATTTACCAGGGGGGAGACTGAAGCTTTCTTT. Its protein product is CASRFTRGETEAFF.